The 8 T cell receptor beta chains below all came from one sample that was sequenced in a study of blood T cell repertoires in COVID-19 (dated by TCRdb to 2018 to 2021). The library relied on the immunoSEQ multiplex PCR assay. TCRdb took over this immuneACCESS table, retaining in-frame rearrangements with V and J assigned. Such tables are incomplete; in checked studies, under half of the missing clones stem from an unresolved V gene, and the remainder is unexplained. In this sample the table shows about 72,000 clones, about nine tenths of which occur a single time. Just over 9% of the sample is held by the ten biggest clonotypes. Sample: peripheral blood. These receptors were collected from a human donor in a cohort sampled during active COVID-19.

CDR3 loop: CASSAGLAGGLQETQYF. In DNA, the CDR3 is TGTGCCAGCAGTGCGGGACTAGCGGGAGGGTTACAAGAGACCCAGTACTTC. The gene calls are TRBV6-4 and TRBJ2-5; 16 nucleotides line up with TRBD2. The CDR3 length is 17 residues. After removal of 4 bases from V and 2 bases from J, the junction contained 4 bases not matched to a gene. Germline V CDR1 and CDR2: MRHNA, SNTAGT.

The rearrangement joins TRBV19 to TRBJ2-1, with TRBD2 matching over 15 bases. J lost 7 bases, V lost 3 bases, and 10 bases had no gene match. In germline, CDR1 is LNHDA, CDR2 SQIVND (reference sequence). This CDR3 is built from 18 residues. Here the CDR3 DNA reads TGTGCCAGTAGTATGTTCGGGGGACTAGCGGGAGGTTTAAATGAGCAGTTCTTC. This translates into CASSMFGGLAGGLNEQFF.

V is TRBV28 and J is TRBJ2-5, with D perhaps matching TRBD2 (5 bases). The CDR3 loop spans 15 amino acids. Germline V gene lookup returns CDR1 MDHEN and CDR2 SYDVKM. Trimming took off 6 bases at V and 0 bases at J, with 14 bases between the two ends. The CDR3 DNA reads TGTGCCAGCAGCTCTCACACGGGGTACCAAGAGACCCAGTACTTC. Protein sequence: CASSSHTGYQETQYF.

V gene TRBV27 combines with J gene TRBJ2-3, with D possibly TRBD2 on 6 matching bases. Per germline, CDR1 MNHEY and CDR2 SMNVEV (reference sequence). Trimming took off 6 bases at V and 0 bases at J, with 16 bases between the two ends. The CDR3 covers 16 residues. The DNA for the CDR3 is TGTGCCAGCAGACCCCGGCGGCGGGACAGCACAGATACGCAGTATTTT. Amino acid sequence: CASRPRRRDSTDTQYF.

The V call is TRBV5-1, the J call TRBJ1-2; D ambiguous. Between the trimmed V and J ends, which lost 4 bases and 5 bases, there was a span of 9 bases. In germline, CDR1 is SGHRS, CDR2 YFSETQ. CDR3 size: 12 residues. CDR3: CASSPSFYGYTF. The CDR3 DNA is TGCGCCAGCAGCCCCTCTTTTTATGGCTACACCTTC. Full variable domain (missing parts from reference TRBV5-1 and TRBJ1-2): KAGVTQTPRYLIKTRGQQVTLSCSPISGHRSVSWYQQTPGQGLQFLFEYFSETQRNKGNFPGRFSGRQFSNSRSEMNVSTLELGDSALYLCASSPSFYGYTFGSGTRLTVV.

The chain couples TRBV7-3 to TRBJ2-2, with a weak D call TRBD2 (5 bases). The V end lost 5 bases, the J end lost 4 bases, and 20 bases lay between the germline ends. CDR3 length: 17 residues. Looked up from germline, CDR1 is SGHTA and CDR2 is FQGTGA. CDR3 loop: CASSPSPIIEGTGELFF. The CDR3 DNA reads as TGTGCCAGCAGCCCCTCTCCGATAATAGAGGGCACCGGGGAGCTGTTTTTT.

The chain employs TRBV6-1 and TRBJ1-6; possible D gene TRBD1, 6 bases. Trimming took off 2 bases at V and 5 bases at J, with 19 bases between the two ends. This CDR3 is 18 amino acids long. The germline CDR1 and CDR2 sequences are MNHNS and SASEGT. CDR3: CASSEPTGPRINNSPLHF. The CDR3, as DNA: TGTGCCAGCAGTGAACCCACAGGGCCAAGGATAAATAATTCACCCCTCCACTTT.

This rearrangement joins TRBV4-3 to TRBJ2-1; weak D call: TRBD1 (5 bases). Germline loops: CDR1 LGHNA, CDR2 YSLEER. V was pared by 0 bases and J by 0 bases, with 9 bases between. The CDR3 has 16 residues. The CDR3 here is CASSQDIDSSYNEQFF. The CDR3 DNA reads TGCGCCAGCAGCCAAGATATCGACAGCTCCTACAATGAGCAGTTCTTC.